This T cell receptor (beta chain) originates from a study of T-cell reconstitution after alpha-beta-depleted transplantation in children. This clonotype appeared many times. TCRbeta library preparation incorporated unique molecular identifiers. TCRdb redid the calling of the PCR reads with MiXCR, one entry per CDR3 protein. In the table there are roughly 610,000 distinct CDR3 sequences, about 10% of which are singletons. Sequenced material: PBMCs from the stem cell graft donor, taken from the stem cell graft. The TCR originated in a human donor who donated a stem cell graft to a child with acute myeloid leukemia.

CDR3: CSARRAGIYNEQFF. CDR3 coding DNA: TGCAGTGCTAGACGAGCGGGAATCTACAATGAGCAGTTCTTC. V usage is TRBV20-1 and J usage is TRBJ2-1; 7 positions match TRBD2. V lost 2 bases, J lost 3 bases, and 4 bases stayed unmatched. CDR1 DFQATT and CDR2 SNEGSKA come from the germline V gene (reference sequence). The CDR3 length is 14 residues.